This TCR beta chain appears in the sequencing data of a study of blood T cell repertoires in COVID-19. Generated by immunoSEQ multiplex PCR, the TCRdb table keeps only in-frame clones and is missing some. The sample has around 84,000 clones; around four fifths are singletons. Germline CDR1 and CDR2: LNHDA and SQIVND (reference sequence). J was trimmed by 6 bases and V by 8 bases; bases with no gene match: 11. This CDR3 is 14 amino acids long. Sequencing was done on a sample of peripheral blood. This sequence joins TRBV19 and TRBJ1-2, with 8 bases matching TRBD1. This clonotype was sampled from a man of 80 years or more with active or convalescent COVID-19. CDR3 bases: TGTGCCAGTGGCAAGGGACAGGACACCGATGGCTACACCTTC. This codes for CASGKGQDTDGYTF.